This T cell receptor beta chain was retrieved from a study of siplizumab effects on memory and regulatory T cells. Profiled with immunoSEQ multiplex PCR; TCRdb holds only in-frame clones, not every one. In the table there are 85,000 to 130,000 clones, roughly 94% of which are singletons. The germline gives CDR1 LNHDA, CDR2 SQIVND (reference sequence). CDR3 length: 17 amino acids. With 7 bases clipped from V and 5 bases from J, the junction kept 10 bases outside the gene matches. This clonotype was obtained from a human donor in good health. Sequenced: Tregs sorted from blood. The V and J genes are TRBV19 and TRBJ2-2; 13 positions match TRBD2. CDR3 in DNA: TGTGCCAGTATCCCAACTAGCGGGAGGGCCTCGACCGGGGAGCTGTTTTTT. Its translation is CASIPTSGRASTGELFF.